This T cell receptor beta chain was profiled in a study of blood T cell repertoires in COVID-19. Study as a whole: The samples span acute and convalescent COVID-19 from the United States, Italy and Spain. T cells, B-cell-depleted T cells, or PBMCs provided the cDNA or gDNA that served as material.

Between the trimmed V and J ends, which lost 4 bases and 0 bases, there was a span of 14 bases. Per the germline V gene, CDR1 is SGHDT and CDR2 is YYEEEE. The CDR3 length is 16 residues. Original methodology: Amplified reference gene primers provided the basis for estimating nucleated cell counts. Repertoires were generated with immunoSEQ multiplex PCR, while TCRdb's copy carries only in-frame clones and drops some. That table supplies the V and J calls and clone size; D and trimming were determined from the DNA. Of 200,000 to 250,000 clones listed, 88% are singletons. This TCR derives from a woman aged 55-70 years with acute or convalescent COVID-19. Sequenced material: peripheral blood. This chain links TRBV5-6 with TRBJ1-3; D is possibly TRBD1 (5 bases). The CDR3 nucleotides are TGTGCCAGCAGCCCGAGGGGAGGGAGCTCTGGAAACACCATATATTTT. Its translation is CASSPRGGSSGNTIYF.